This TCR beta chain was captured in a study of T-cell reconstitution after alpha-beta-depleted transplantation in children. Researchers prepared the TCRbeta library using unique molecular identifiers, the study reports. TCRdb recomputed calls from the PCR reads with MiXCR, one row per CDR3 protein. This table holds under 85,000 distinct CDR3 sequences, 15% to 20% found once. V lost 6 bases, J lost 2 bases, and 11 bases lay in between. The CDR3 loop spans 14 amino acids. Germline V gene data show CDR1 as MNHNS and CDR2 as SASEGT. Here the sequenced sample was PBMCs, mostly from graft donor cells, taken 360 days after TCRalphabeta/CD19-depleted stem cell transplant. The chain carries TRBV6-1 and TRBJ1-3, with a tentative D call TRBD1 (5 bases). The sequence was obtained from a male patient aged 2 to 10 who had a stem cell transplant for acute lymphoblastic leukemia, so the T cells may come from the graft donor. Written as DNA, the CDR3 is TGTGCCAGCAGGCGACAGTACCCTGGAAACACCATATATTTT. Translation gives CASRRQYPGNTIYF.